This TCR beta chain was captured by sequencing in a study of T cell responses to AZD1222 COVID-19 vaccine. Study results and limitations: The donors showed a predominance of white British ancestry and of females, with possible underestimation of clonal diversity.

A word on this clone: What it binds is unknown.

CDR1 and CDR2 from the germline V gene are SGHAT and FQNNGV. V was pared by 0 bases and J by 6 bases, with 7 bases between. The CDR3 covers 13 residues. The repertoire was sequenced with immunoSEQ multiplex PCR; TCRdb's copy has only in-frame clones and lacks some. The table has approximately 80,000 clones, 80% to 90% seen once. The chain combines TRBV11-2 with TRBJ2-3; D unclear. Sequences were derived from peripheral blood, sampled on day 0 of AZD1222 vaccination. The TCR was taken from an adult in good health. This chain's CDR3 is CASSLDIRDTQYF. The CDR3 nucleotides are TGTGCCAGCAGCTTAGATATTCGGGATACGCAGTATTTT. Together with reference TRBV11-2 and TRBJ2-3, the CDR3 gives the full variable domain: EAGVAQSPRYKIIEKRQSVAFWCNPISGHATLYWYQQILGQGPKLLIQFQNNGVVDDSQLPKDRFSAERLKGVDSTLKIQPAKLEDSAVYLCASSLDIRDTQYFGPGTRLTVL.